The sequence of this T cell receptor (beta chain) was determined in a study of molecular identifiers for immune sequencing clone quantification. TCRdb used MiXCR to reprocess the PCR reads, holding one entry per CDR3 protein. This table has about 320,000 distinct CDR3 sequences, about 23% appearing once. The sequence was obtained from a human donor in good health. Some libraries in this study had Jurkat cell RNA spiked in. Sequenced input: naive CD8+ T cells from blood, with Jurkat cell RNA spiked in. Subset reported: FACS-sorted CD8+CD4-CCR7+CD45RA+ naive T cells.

The CDR3 loop reads CASSPRTKFPYEQYF. The DNA of the CDR3 is TGTGCCAGCAGTCCTCGGACAAAATTCCCCTACGAGCAGTACTTC. V usage is TRBV28 and J usage is TRBJ2-7; D might be TRBD1 (5 bases). The CDR3 runs 15 residues. Trimming left V 5 bases short and J 2 bases short, with 16 bases between. From germline, CDR1 is MDHEN and CDR2 SYDVKM.